This T cell receptor (beta chain) was found in a study of cytomegalovirus exposure and HLA in healthy donors (dated by TCRdb to 2016 to 2017). With regard to the full study: An earlier analysis of some 500 of the donors reported roughly 300 Gb of sequence data and 117 million unique TCR beta sequences from approximately 180 million T cells. About 300 gigabases of sequencing data and approximately 91 million unique TCR sequences made up an early release that covered approximately 620 HLA-typed donors. Among the roughly 370 genotyped donors, approximately 76% belonged to the genetic ancestry cluster associated with self-reported Caucasian donors. The aim of the study was to test whether cataloging public T cell receptors could identify signatures of past pathogen exposure. The study profiled the T cell repertoires of some 610 subjects by immunosequencing and related them to cytomegalovirus serostatus. Besides the first cohort of 666 subjects, a separate validation cohort made up of over a hundred different subjects was used. High-throughput TCR immunosequencing, statistical association of individual TCRs with disease status, and machine learning were combined to predict cytomegalovirus infection status. A later analysis re-analyzed previously published TCR beta repertoires from roughly 630 donors and added high-resolution HLA genotyping to study TCR occurrence patterns. Rather than using new phenotypic data, the later analysis identified candidate immune exposures from TCR beta sequences and from how often those sequences occurred across donors. To decide whether each TCR beta V gene segment behaved as functional or pseudogenic, an earlier analysis of fewer than 750 of the donors relied on high-throughput TCR beta sequencing. Alongside the repertoire data, information on donor age, sex, ethnicity and CMV serostatus was compiled. A later genetic analysis took genome-wide SNP genotypes for about three fifths of the 666 donors and used that subset as a discovery cohort. Every repertoire in the discovery cohort had been generated on one and the same sequencing platform. HLA typing covered class I and class II loci at four-digit resolution. The number of donors typed differed by locus, with about 629-640 for A, B, C, DRB1 and DQB1, more than 500 for DQA1, over 600 for DPA1, and approximately 470 for DPB1. Roughly 5 DR-DQ haplotypes were handled as single units for association and clustering because linkage in the cohort was strong. Across approximately 400 genotyped donors of the cohort, an average of roughly 200,000 unique TCR beta nucleotide sequences per donor were sequenced, and around 19% of those sequences were non-productive. Study-wide findings and limitations: Because HLA typing was missing for some donors at each locus, association tests included only the typed subset. The sequencing pipeline was judged likely to have produced a cluster of highly shared sequence variants as a technical artifact. According to a later analysis, most CMV-associated TCR beta chains appeared to be HLA-restricted, and the HLA associations seemed to be driven largely by CMV exposure. Because counts were too low, 15 to 20 rarely observed V segments, including chromosome 9 orphons, were left out of the earlier analysis of 587 of the donors. Sequencing depth was assumed to be roughly uniform across donors in the presence/absence analyses, though that assumption may not hold. In a later analysis, several top co-occurrence clusters were reported to appear linked to parvovirus B19, influenza, CMV and Epstein-Barr virus. Specific HLA alleles were associated with 18,000 or so TCR beta sequences at a false discovery rate of 0.05 in a later analysis. Because the 87-base-pair reads could not distinguish some IMGT-functional V segments, including TRBV6-2 and TRBV6-3, those segments were excluded. In a later analysis, TCR association rates were found to vary across HLA loci, with the most associated TCRs seen for DRB1 alleles and the fewest for HLA-C alleles. The classifier was reported to diagnose cytomegalovirus status with high specificity and sensitivity in both the original cohort and the validation cohort. According to a later genetic analysis, donors in an Asian-associated ancestry cluster had fewer N-insertions in productive TCRs than the approximately 630-donor mean. While some public TCRs were present in many individuals, most TCR sequences turned up only very rarely across donors. Linkage disequilibrium might explain the correlated functional status among segregating V segments, but an unknown experimental factor could not be ruled out. The cohort was sequenced for TCR beta chains only, and without alpha or paired-chain data the features that could be detected were limited. The authors suggested that the approach could potentially be generalized to other disease states and immunological phenotypes. For the cohort, immune exposure information was limited to CMV serostatus. A later analysis found that HLA-associated TCR beta chains were more clonally expanded and had lower generation probabilities than equally common non-associated chains. When HLA alleles, especially DR and DQ, strongly co-occurred, TCR associations were difficult to assign to individual alleles. A further reported finding was that TCR beta sequences accurately predicted the HLA-A and HLA-B alleles for most subjects in the first cohort. In a later genetic analysis, a missense DCLRE1C variant was associated with V-gene and J-gene trimming of TCR beta chains, and the association was replicated in an independent cohort. Broadly in line with IMGT annotations, most TCR beta V segments showed up in productive rearrangements about 87% or about 30% of the time in an earlier analysis of around 600 of the donors. The study listed 150 to 200 TCR beta chains as associated with cytomegalovirus. Three of the identified cytomegalovirus-associated TCR beta chains were confirmed in vitro to be specific for cytomegalovirus antigens.

The receptor library was made with the immunoSEQ multiplex PCR assay. The multiplex PCR relied on a mix of 60 forward primers for TCR Vbeta segments and 13 reverse primers for TCR Jbeta segments. A multiplex PCR assay on genomic DNA amplified the CDR3 region of rearranged TCR beta genes. The Illumina HiSeq System was used to sequence the amplified TCR beta libraries as 87-base-pair reads. In the source study's methods: Across the 600 to 700 repertoires, a later analysis counted 80 million or so unique TCR beta chains, approximately 10 million of which were shared by at least two donors. To remove PCR and sequencing errors, raw reads were error-corrected and collapsed into unique sequences using a nearest-neighbor algorithm that merged closely related sequences. To assign V, D and J gene segments, CDR3 sequences were aligned to IMGT reference sequences. For a sequence to be retained, at least a six-nucleotide match to both a V gene segment and a J gene segment was required. Rearrangements were classified as productive when the CDR3 lacked stop codons and remained in frame with V and J, and all other rearrangements were classified as non-productive. CDR3 was defined by IMGT convention, running from the second conserved V-encoded cysteine to the conserved J-encoded phenylalanine. Sequences without an unambiguous match to a single V gene segment were excluded from the earlier analysis of 450 to 750 of the donors. An earlier analysis of approximately 590 of the donors called V segments functional above 56.7% productive rearrangements and segregating when the between-donor standard deviation exceeded 5%. A statistical classification framework was built for diagnosing cytomegalovirus status from the catalog of TCR beta chain sequences. In a later analysis, TCR nucleotide sequences were compared against IMGT/GENE-DB human TR gene sequences so that V and J genes could be assigned. Using the TCRdist pipeline, a later analysis assigned CDR3 sequences along with most-parsimonious VDJ recombination scenarios. In a later analysis, each TCR beta chain was defined by its CDR3 amino acid sequence together with its V-gene family, and reads without a unique V-gene family were excluded. As a way to deal with suspected cross-contamination and a sequencing artifact, a later analysis dropped under 600 nucleotide sequences that were highly shared and had low generation probability. In a later analysis, a clonal expansion index for each public chain was calculated from normalized within-repertoire ranks of inferred template counts. In a later analysis, generation probabilities were computed using a VDJ recombination model fitted to out-of-frame rearrangements, and the results were checked against IGoR. In a later analysis, hypergeometric tests were used to score TCR-TCR, TCR-HLA and TCR-CMV co-occurrence, with a repertoire-size bias correction applied to TCR pairs. A later analysis estimated false discovery rates by permuting HLA or CMV assignments 20 times. A later analysis grouped co-occurring TCRs with DBSCAN, adding TCRdist sequence similarity when clustering within HLA-allele-positive subsets. Co-occurrence clustering excluded repertoires with fewer than 30,000 or more than 120,000 public chains, plus five with anomalous nucleotide sharing. TCRdb limited this immuneACCESS table to in-frame rearrangements with V and J called. A share of clones is missing; checked studies link under half to unresolved V genes, and the rest is unexplained. The V and J calls and clone size come from that table; D and trimming were worked out from the DNA. The sample data list about 120,000 clones, and approximately 80% of these were observed just once. The ten largest clonotypes hold about 5.8% of the sample.

CDR3 length: 14 amino acids, cysteine to phenylalanine. CDR3 DNA only is kept here, 42 bases in frame from base 1. The germline V gene encodes CDR1 MGHRA and CDR2 YSYEKL. Germline trimming amounts to 5 bases on V and 5 bases on J, with 4 as the count of junction bases outside the gene matches. The cohort was made up of under 800 healthy bone marrow donors. Cohort members were all nominally healthy when sampled, although unrecorded immune exposures were likely present. The donor tested CMV seropositive, placing the donor among the 250 to 350 seropositive members of the cohort. A peripheral blood sample was provided by each donor, and peripheral blood mononuclear cells were used for TCR beta sequencing. The Qiagen DNeasy Blood Extraction Kit was used to extract genomic DNA from the blood cell samples. Remarks on this clone: Its target antigen remains unknown. There are no base qualities to consult, and no much larger clone falls within one base.

This clonotype originated in a young man in good health and CMV-seropositive. Input material: PBMCs. The rearranged segments are TRBV4-1 and TRBJ2-5; TRBD1 fits 11 bases in the junction. Read as DNA, the sequence is TGCGCCAGCAGCTCCCGGACAGGGGGCGAGACCCAGTACTTC. Its translation reads: CASSSRTGGETQYF.